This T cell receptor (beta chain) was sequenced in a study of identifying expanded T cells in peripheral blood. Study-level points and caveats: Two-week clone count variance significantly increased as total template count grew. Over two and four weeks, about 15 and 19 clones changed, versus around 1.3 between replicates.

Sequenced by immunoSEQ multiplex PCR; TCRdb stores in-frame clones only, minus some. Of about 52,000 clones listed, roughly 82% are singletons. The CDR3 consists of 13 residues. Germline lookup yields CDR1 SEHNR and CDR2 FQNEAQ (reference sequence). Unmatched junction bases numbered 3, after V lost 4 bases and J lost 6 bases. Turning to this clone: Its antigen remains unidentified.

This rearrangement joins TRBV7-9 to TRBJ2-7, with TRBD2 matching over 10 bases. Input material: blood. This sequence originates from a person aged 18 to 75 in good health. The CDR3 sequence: CASSSSGRGEQYF. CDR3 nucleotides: TGTGCCAGCAGCTCTAGCGGGAGAGGCGAGCAGTACTTC.